This record covers a single T cell receptor beta chain. The antigen remains unidentified. This sample is part of a study of cytomegalovirus exposure and HLA in healthy donors. Study as a whole: About 179 million T cells yielded 100 million or so unique TCR beta sequences in earlier analysis. Study conclusions and caveats: Altogether, 150 to 200 TCR beta chains were recorded as cytomegalovirus-associated. Reportedly, fewer N-insertions than the approximately 680-donor mean appeared in an Asian-associated ancestry cluster in a later analysis.

PCR employed 60 Vbeta and 13 Jbeta primers. The assay was immunoSEQ multiplex PCR, and TCRdb's table has in-frame clones only and misses some. In the table there are roughly 150,000 clones, more than 7.5% of which are singletons. Per germline, CDR1 MDHEN and CDR2 SYDVKM. The CDR3 covers 16 residues. Trimming took off 5 bases at V and 8 bases at J, with 24 bases between the two ends. Sequencing was performed on PBMCs. The J gene is TRBJ1-2, the V gene TRBV28; D might be TRBD1 (6 bases). The clonotype comes from a man between 45 and 60 years old in good health and CMV-seronegative. In DNA form, the CDR3 reads TGTGCCAGCAGTCCCCCAAAACGAACAGGGCTAGAAGGCTACACCTTC. Translating gives CASSPPKRTGLEGYTF.